A selection of T cell receptor beta chains follows, all from one sample in a study of T cells in Graves' hyperthyroidism and ophthalmopathy. From the multiplex PCR reads, TCRdb called clonotypes with MiXCR, one entry per CDR3 protein. This sample yields a few hundred thousand distinct CDR3 sequences, of which roughly 50% are seen a single time; approximately 7.5% belongs to the top ten. Sequenced sample: peripheral blood or thyroid tissue (not recorded which). These receptors were taken from a woman younger than 30 with Graves' hyperthyroidism. Both conserved end residues are part of each CDR3. D genes are given only for firm matches. The size entry is marked missing in some rows and otherwise reads once, few, many or a size class.

clone_size j_call d_call v_call cdr3_nt cdr3_aa
NA TRBJ2-6 NA TRBV7-2 TGTGCCAGCAGACCCTACCCGACTTTC CASRPYPTF
NA TRBJ1-3 TRBD1 TRBV2 TGTGCCAGCAGTTTAAAAACAGGGGGCCTATACACCATATATTTT CASSLKTGGLYTIYF
NA TRBJ1-1 TRBD1 TRBV7-2 TGTGCCAGCAGCTTAGGTGGGACAGGGTTCACTGAAGCTTTCTTC CASSLGGTGFTEAFF
many TRBJ2-7 NA TRBV7-2 TGTGCCAGCAGCATAAAAGGGGACGGGCCCTACGAGCAGTACTTC CASSIKGDGPYEQYF
many TRBJ1-1 NA TRBV12-3/TRBV12-4 TGTGCCAGCAGTCCAACCTCTGGGCGGTTGAAAGCTTTCTTT CASSPTSGRLKAFF
NA TRBJ2-1 NA TRBV2 TGTGCCAGCAGTGAAGCGGAGGCAGGGAACAATGAGCAGTTCTTC CASSEAEAGNNEQFF
NA TRBJ2-5 NA TRBV12-3/TRBV12-4 TGTGCCAGCGGCTTAGGACTAACGGAGACCCAGTACTTC CASGLGLTETQYF
few TRBJ2-2 NA TRBV6-6 TGTGCCAGCAGTTCAACGGGACTCGCCACCGGGGAGCTGTTTTTT CASSSTGLATGELFF
once TRBJ2-2 NA TRBV9 NA CASSPNANVLTFGELFF
NA TRBJ1-1 TRBD1 TRBV29-1 TGCAGCGTTACGGCTTTAGGGGGCTCGGAAGCTTTCTTT CSVTALGGSEAFF
NA TRBJ2-2 NA TRBV25-1 TGTGCCAGCAGTGAGGGCGGGACAGCGAACACCGGGGAGCTGTTTTTT CASSEGGTANTGELFF
many TRBJ1-2 TRBD1 TRBV7-9 TGTGCCAGCAGACGCACAGGGGGCTATGGCTACACCTTC CASRRTGGYGYTF
once TRBJ1-6 TRBD1 TRBV14 TGTGCCAGCAGCCAAGATGAGACAGGGACAGTCTCACCCCTCCACTTT CASSQDETGTVSPLHF
many TRBJ1-2 NA TRBV12-5 TGTGCTAGTGGTTTGGGCTCGACAGGCGGCTACACCTTC CASGLGSTGGYTF
NA TRBJ2-2 NA TRBV7-9 TGTGCCAGCGGGAGTGGCACCGGGGAGCTGTTTTTT CASGSGTGELFF
NA TRBJ2-7 NA TRBV7-9 TGTGTTAGCAGCGGCAGGGTAGAGCAGTACTTC CVSSGRVEQYF
NA TRBJ2-2 NA TRBV19 TGTGCCAGTAACCTTTGGGCGACGGTGGACACCGGGGAGCTGTTTTTT CASNLWATVDTGELFF
many TRBJ2-5 TRBD2 TRBV20-1 TGCAGTGCTAGTAGCCCGGGAGGGGGGGAGACCCAGTACTTC CSASSPGGGETQYF
many TRBJ2-6 NA TRBV10-3 TGTGCCATCAGTGAGTCGACTAGTCGGGGTTCTGGGGCCAACGTCCTGACTTTC CAISESTSRGSGANVLTF
many TRBJ1-4 TRBD1 TRBV19 TGTGCCAGTAGTTACAGGGGGAAGAATGAAAAACTGTTTTTT CASSYRGKNEKLFF
NA TRBJ2-3 NA TRBV11-3 TGTGCCAGCAGCTTAGGCGCTTCGTATCAGCGCGATACGCAGTATTTT CASSLGASYQRDTQYF
many TRBJ2-2 NA TRBV19 TGTGCCAGTAGTATCCCGGGTAGCGACACCGGGGAGCTGTTTTTT CASSIPGSDTGELFF
NA TRBJ2-1 NA TRBV7-9 TGTGCCAGCAGCGCCGACCAGGGGGAGCAGTTCTTC CASSADQGEQFF
NA TRBJ1-4 NA TRBV3-1 TGTGCCAGCAGCCAAGATCGGGGCGCACGGCCAACTAATGAAAAACTGTTTTTT CASSQDRGARPTNEKLFF
NA TRBJ1-1 TRBD1 TRBV7-2 TGTGCCAGCACCACGGGACAGGTATCATTTGGGAACACTGAAGCTTTCTTT CASTTGQVSFGNTEAFF
many TRBJ1-2 TRBD1 TRBV7-3 TGTGCCAGCAGCTTGGGGGGGGAGACCGGGACAGGGGCCAACTATGGCTACACCTTC CASSLGGETGTGANYGYTF
NA TRBJ1-1 NA TRBV24-1 TGTGCCACCAGTGATTTCTGGGGGAAAGCTTTCTTT CATSDFWGKAFF
NA TRBJ2-2 TRBD1 TRBV4-1 TGCGCCAGCAGCCAAGATGGACAGGGTCACGGGGAGCTGTTTTTT CASSQDGQGHGELFF
NA TRBJ1-1 NA TRBV6-6 TGTGCCAGCAGTAACCCGACACGGGGATATACTGAAGCTTTCTTT CASSNPTRGYTEAFF
many TRBJ1-6 TRBD1 TRBV20-1 TGCAGTGCTGCACCCCGGGACAGGGGAAATTCACCCCTCCACTTT CSAAPRDRGNSPLHF
NA TRBJ1-6 TRBD1 TRBV10-3 TGTGCCATCAGTGAGGGACAGGGCTATAATTCACCCCTCCACTTT CAISEGQGYNSPLHF
many TRBJ2-7 TRBD2 TRBV7-8 TGTGCCAGCAGCCTGACTAGCCACTACGAGCAGTACTTC CASSLTSHYEQYF